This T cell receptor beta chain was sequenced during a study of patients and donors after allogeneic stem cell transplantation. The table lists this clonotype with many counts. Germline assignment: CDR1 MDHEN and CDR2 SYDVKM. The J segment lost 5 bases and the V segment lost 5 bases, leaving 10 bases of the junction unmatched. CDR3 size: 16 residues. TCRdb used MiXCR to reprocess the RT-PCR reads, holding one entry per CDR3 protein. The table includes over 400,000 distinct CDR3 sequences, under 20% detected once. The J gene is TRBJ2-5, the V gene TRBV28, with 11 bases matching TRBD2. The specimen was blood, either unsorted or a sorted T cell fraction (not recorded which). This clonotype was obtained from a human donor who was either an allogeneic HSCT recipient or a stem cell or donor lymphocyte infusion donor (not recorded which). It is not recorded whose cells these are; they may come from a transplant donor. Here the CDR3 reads CASSVLAGGEGETQYF. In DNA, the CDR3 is TGTGCCAGCAGTGTCCTAGCGGGGGGTGAGGGGGAGACCCAGTACTTC. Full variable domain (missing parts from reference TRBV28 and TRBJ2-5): DVKVTQSSRYLVKRTGEKVFLECVQDMDHENMFWYRQDPGLGLRLIYFSYDVKMKEKGDIPEGYSVSREKKERFSLILESASTNQTSMYLCASSVLAGGEGETQYFGPGTRLLVL.